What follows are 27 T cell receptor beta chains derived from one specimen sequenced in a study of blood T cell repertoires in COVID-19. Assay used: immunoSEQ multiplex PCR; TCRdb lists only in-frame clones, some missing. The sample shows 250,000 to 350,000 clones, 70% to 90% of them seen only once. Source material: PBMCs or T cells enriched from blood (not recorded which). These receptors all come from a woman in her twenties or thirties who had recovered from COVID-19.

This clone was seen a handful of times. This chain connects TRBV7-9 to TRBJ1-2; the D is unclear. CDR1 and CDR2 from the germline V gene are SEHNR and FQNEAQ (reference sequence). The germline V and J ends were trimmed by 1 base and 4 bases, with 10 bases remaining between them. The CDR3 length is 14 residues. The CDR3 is CASSLGLASYGYTF. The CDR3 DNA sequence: TGTGCCAGCAGCTTAGGGTTGGCATCCTATGGCTACACCTTC.

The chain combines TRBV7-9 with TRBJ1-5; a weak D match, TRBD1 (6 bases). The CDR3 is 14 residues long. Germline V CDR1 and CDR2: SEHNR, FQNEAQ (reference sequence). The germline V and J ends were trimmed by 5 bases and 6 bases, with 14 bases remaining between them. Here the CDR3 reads CASSLGRGSQPQHF. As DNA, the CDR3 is TGTGCCAGCAGCCTGGGCAGGGGCTCTCAGCCCCAGCATTTT.

The CDR3 DNA follows: TGTGCCAGCAGCTCTGGCCCTTCAACCGAGCAGTACTTC. Translating it yields CASSSGPSTEQYF. V is TRBV12-3 or TRBV12-4 and J is TRBJ2-7; D remains ambiguous. The CDR3 consists of 13 residues. Trimming cost V 6 bases and J 6 bases, with 15 bases left between them.

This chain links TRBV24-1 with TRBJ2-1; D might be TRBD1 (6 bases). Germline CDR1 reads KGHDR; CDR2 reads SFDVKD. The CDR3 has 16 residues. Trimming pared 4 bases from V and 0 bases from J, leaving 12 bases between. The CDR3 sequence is CATSDPRGSSYNEQFF. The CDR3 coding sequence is TGTGCCACCAGTGACCCTAGGGGGAGCTCCTACAATGAGCAGTTCTTC.

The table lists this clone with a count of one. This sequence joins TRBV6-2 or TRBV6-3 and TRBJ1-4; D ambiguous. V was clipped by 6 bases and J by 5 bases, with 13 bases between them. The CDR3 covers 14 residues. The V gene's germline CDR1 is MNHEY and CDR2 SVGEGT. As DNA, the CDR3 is TGTGCCAGCAGCCGAGGGAGGGTAAATGAAAAACTGTTTTTT. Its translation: CASSRGRVNEKLFF.

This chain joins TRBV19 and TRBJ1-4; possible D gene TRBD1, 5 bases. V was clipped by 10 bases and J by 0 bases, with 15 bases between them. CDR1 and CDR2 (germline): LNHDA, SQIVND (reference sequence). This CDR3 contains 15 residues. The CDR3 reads CATNTEGSTNEKLFF. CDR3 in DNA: TGTGCCACCAACACGGAGGGGTCAACTAATGAAAAACTGTTTTTT.

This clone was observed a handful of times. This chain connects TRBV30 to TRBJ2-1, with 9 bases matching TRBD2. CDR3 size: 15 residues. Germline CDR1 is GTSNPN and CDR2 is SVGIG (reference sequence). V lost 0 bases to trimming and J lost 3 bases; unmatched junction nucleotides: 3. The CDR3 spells CAWSVGGRDYNEQFF. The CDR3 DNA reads TGTGCCTGGAGTGTAGGCGGGAGGGACTACAATGAGCAGTTCTTC.

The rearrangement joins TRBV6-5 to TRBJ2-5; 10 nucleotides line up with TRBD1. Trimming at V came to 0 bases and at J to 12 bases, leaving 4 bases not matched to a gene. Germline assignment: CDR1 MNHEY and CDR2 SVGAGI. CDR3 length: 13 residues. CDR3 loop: CASSYSSGQGEYF. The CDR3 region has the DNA TGTGCCAGCAGTTACTCGAGCGGACAGGGGGAGTACTTC.

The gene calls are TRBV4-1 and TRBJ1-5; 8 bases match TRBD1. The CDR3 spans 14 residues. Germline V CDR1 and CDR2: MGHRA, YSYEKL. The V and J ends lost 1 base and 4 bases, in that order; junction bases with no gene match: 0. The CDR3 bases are TGCGCCAGCAGCCAAGGACAGGGGAATCAGCCCCAGCATTTT. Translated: CASSQGQGNQPQHF.

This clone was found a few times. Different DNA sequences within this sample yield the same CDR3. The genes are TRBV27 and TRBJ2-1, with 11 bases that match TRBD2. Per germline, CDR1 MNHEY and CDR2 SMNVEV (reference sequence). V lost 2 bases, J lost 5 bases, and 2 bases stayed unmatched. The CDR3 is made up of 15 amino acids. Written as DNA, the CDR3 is TGTGCCAGCAGTTTAGGGACTAGCGGAAACAATGAGCAGTTCTTC. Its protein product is CASSLGTSGNNEQFF.

The CDR3 loop is CASSPRGGAEAFF. The CDR3 DNA reads as TGTGCCAGCAGCCCTAGGGGGGGAGCTGAAGCTTTCTTT. This chain joins TRBV5-6 and TRBJ1-1, with a tentative D call TRBD1 (6 bases). CDR3 size: 13 residues. Germline-derived CDR1 and CDR2 are SGHDT and YYEEEE. Trimming removed 4 bases at V and 6 bases at J, with 13 bases between.

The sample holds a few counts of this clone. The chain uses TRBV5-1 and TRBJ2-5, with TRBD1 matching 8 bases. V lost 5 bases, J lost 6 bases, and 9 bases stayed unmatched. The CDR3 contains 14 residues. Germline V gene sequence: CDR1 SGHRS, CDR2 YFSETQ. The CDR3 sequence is CASREQGGGKTQYF. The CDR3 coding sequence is TGCGCCAGCAGGGAACAGGGGGGAGGAAAGACCCAGTACTTC.

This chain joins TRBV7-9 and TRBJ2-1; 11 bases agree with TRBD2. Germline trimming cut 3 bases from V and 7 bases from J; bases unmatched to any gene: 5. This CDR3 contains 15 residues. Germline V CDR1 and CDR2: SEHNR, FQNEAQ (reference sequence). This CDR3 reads CASSFLAGGGNEQFF. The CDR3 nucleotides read TGTGCCAGCAGCTTCCTAGCGGGGGGTGGGAATGAGCAGTTCTTC.

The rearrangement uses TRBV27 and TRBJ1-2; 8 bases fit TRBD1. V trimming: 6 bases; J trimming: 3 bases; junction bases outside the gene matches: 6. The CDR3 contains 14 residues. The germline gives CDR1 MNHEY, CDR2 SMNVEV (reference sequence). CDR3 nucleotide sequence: TGTGCCAGCAGACGGGACAGGTGGGACTATGGCTACACCTTC. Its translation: CASRRDRWDYGYTF.

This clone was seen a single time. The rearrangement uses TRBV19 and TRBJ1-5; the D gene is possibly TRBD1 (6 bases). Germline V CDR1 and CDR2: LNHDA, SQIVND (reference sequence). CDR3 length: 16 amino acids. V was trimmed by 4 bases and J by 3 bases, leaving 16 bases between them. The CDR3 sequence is CASSNLQGLLNQPQHF. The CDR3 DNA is TGTGCCAGTAGTAACCTACAGGGTCTGCTCAATCAGCCCCAGCATTTT.

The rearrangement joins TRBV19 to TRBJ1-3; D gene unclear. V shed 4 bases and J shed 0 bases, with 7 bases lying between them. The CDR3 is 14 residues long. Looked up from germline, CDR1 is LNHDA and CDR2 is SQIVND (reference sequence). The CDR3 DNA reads TGTGCCAGTAGTAGGCGGAACTCTGGAAACACCATATATTTT. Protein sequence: CASSRRNSGNTIYF.

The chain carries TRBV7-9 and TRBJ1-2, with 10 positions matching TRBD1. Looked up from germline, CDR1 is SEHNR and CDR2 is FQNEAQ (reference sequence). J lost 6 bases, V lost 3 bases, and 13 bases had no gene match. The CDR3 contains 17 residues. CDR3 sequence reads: CASSFGTGTGDYDGYTF. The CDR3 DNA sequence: TGTGCCAGCAGCTTCGGGACCGGGACAGGGGATTACGATGGCTACACCTTC.

CDR3 DNA sequence: TGTGCCAGCAGCATTGGGACTAGAGGGGAGCAGTTCTTC. It specifies CASSIGTRGEQFF. The V and J genes are TRBV6-5 and TRBJ2-1, with TRBD2 matching over 8 bases. Trimming cost V 6 bases and J 10 bases; bases outside gene matches: 8. The CDR3 is 13 residues long. Per germline, CDR1 MNHEY and CDR2 SVGAGI.

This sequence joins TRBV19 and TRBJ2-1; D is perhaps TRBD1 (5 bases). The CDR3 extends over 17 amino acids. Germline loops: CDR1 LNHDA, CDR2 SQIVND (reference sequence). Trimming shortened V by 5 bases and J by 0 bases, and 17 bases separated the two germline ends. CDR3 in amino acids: CASSQQARMGSYNEQFF. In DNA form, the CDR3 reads TGTGCCAGTAGTCAACAGGCGCGGATGGGCTCCTACAATGAGCAGTTCTTC.

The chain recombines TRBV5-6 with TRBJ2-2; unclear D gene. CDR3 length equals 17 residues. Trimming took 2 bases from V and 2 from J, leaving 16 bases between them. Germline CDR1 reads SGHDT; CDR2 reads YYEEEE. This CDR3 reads CASSFAPGKTNTGELFF. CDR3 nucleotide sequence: TGTGCCAGCAGCTTTGCCCCAGGCAAGACAAACACCGGGGAGCTGTTTTTT.

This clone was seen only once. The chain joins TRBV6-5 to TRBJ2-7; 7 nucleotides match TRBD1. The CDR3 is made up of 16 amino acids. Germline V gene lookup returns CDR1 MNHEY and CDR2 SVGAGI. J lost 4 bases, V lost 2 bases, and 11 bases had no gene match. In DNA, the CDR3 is TGTGCCAGCAGTTACCCTACCGAGACAGGGTCTTACGAGCAGTACTTC. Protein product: CASSYPTETGSYEQYF.

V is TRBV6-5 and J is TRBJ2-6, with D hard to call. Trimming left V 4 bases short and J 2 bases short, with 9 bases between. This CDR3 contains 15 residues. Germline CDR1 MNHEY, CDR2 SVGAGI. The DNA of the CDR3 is TGTGCCAGCAGTTTCCGACGGGCTGGGGCCAACGTCCTGACTTTC. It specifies CASSFRRAGANVLTF.

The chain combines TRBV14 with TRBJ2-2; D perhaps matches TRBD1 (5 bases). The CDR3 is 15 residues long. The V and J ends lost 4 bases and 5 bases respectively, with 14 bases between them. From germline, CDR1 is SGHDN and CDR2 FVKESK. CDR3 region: CASSLLDAGTGELFF. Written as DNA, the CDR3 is TGTGCCAGCAGCCTCCTGGACGCAGGGACCGGGGAGCTGTTTTTT.

The CDR3 region is CASEGAGVGYGYTF. The CDR3 DNA reads as TGTGCCAGCGAGGGGGCAGGGGTGGGGTATGGCTACACCTTC. The V gene is TRBV28, the J gene TRBJ1-2, with 7 bases lining up with TRBD1. The germline V gene has CDR1 MDHEN and CDR2 SYDVKM. The V and J ends lost 8 bases and 5 bases, in that order; junction bases with no gene match: 11. The CDR3 contains 14 residues.

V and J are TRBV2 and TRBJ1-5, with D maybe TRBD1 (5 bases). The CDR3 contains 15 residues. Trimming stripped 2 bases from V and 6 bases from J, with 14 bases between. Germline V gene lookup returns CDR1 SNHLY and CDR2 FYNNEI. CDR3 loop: CASSENSGRAQPQHF. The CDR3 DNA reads TGTGCCAGCAGTGAAAATTCGGGCAGGGCTCAGCCCCAGCATTTT.

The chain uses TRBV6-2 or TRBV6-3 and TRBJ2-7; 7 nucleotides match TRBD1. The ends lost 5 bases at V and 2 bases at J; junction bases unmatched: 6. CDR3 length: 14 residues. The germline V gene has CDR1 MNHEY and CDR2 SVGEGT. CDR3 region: CASSTPTGPYEQYF. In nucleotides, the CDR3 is TGTGCCAGCAGTACCCCGACAGGGCCCTACGAGCAGTACTTC.

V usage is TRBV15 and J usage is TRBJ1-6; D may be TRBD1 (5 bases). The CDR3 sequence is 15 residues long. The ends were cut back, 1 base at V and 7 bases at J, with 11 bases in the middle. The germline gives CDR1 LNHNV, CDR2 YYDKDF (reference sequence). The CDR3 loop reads CATSRADSRNSPLHF. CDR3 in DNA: TGTGCCACCAGCAGAGCCGACAGTAGGAATTCACCCCTCCACTTT.